The clone carrying this T cell receptor beta chain was observed a single time. The V gene's germline CDR1 is SGHRS and CDR2 YFSETQ. With 3 bases clipped from V and 10 bases from J, the junction kept 6 bases outside the gene matches. CDR3 size: 13 residues. The data were taken from a study of blood T cell repertoires in COVID-19. Original processing methods: Reference gene primer amplification gave estimated nucleated cell counts. Data came from immunoSEQ multiplex PCR; TCRdb stores just in-frame clones and leaves some out. The V and J calls and clone size were taken over from that table, and D and trimming were inferred from the DNA. The data hold around 200,000 clones, with roughly 80% observed a single time.

This chain links TRBV5-1 with TRBJ1-1, with 10 bases matching TRBD1. Sequencing was carried out using peripheral blood. The receptor's source is a woman aged 80 or over with active or convalescent COVID-19. The CDR3 loop is CASSYGQGVAAFF. The CDR3 DNA reads as TGCGCCAGCAGCTACGGACAGGGGGTAGCAGCTTTCTTT. The full variable domain, completed using reference TRBV5-1 and TRBJ1-1, is KAGVTQTPRYLIKTRGQQVTLSCSPISGHRSVSWYQQTPGQGLQFLFEYFSETQRNKGNFPGRFSGRQFSNSRSEMNVSTLELGDSALYLCASSYGQGVAAFFGQGTRLTVV.